This T cell receptor (beta chain) was retrieved from a study of blood T cell repertoires in COVID-19. Study context: COVID-19 samples, acute and convalescent, were from the United States, Italy and Spain. PBMCs, B-cell-depleted T cells, or T cells were the source of the cDNA or gDNA that made up the material.

This CDR3 contains 14 residues. Trimming cost V 5 bases and J 6 bases, with 17 bases left between them. In germline, CDR1 is LNHDA, CDR2 SQIVND (reference sequence). Libraries were prepared by immunoSEQ multiplex PCR; TCRdb keeps only in-frame clonotypes and omits some of them. The sample lists about 60,000 clones; about 72% were seen once. The V and J genes are TRBV19 and TRBJ2-7, with D possibly matching TRBD1 (6 bases). This TCR derives from a man of 80 years or more with acute or convalescent COVID-19. Sequenced: peripheral blood. CDR3 sequence reads: CASSGGQGSSEQYF. Written as DNA, the CDR3 is TGTGCCAGTAGTGGGGGACAAGGTAGTAGCGAGCAGTACTTC.